This T cell receptor beta chain was profiled in a study of PD-L1 blockade in urothelial cancer. Study context: From 2014, patients received atezolizumab, given as 1,200 mg intravenously every 3 weeks. Samples came from 3 weeks, at the second dose, and 6 weeks into treatment. A median blood sample held around 130,000 T cells and about 83,000 unique TCRs. The study's findings and limits: Those with durable benefit had larger increases in tumor-associated blood clones at 3 weeks.

This clone was counted a single time. No antigen is known for it. Produced via immunoSEQ multiplex PCR; TCRdb's table is partial and in-frame only. Here the sample spans 80,000 to 100,000 clones, about 81% being singletons. This CDR3 spans 16 amino acids. The ends were cut back, 1 base at V and 0 bases at J, with 10 bases in the middle. Germline CDR1 is MGHRA and CDR2 is YSYEKL. The clonotype comes from a man between 70 and 80 years old with urothelial cancer. The sequences come from PBMCs, collected around atezolizumab (anti-PD-L1) treatment. The chain employs TRBV4-1 and TRBJ2-1; tentatively, D is TRBD1 (6 bases). CDR3 coding DNA: TGCGCCAGCAGCCAAGTGGACAGCCGCTCCTACAATGAGCAGTTCTTC. This sequence encodes CASSQVDSRSYNEQFF.